This entry is about one TCR beta chain. The data stem from a study of blood T cell repertoires in COVID-19. Across the study: Sources were T cells, B-cell-depleted T cells, or PBMCs; the material itself was cDNA or gDNA.

CDR1 ENHRY and CDR2 SYGVKD come from the germline V gene. The CDR3 totals 15 residues. V lost 5 bases, J lost 5 bases, and 13 bases lay in between. Sequenced by immunoSEQ multiplex PCR; TCRdb stores in-frame clones only, minus some. The table has 200,000 to 250,000 clones, roughly 87% seen once. The cohort comprised adults aged about 18 to 100 years residing in approximately 22 US areas. Sequences were obtained from PBMCs or T cells enriched from blood (not recorded which). The V gene is TRBV10-3, the J gene TRBJ1-6; D remains unclear. The sequence was collected from a woman in her twenties or thirties with acute COVID-19. In DNA, the CDR3 is TGTGCCATCAGTTGGAAGGGAGATCATAATTCACCCCTCCACTTT. This gives the protein CAISWKGDHNSPLHF.